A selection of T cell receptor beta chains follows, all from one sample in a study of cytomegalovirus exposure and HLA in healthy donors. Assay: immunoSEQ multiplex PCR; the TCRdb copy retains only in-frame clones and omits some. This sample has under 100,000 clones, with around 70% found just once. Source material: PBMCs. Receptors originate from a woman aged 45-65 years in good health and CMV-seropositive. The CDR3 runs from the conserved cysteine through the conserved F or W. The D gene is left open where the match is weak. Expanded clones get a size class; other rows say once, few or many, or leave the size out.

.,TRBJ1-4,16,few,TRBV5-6,CASSFFEGGLDEKLFF,TGTGCCAGCAGCTTTTTTGAGGGCGGTCTGGATGAAAAACTGTTTTTT
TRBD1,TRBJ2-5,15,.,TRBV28,CASSVATGGSETQYF,TGTGCCAGCAGTGTGGCTACAGGGGGGTCGGAGACCCAGTACTTC
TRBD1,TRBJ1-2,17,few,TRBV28,CASSSLRQGVLNYGYTF,TGTGCCAGCAGCAGCTTGAGACAGGGCGTCCTTAACTATGGCTACACCTTC
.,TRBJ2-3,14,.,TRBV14,CASSQDGILGTQYF,TGTGCCAGCAGCCAAGACGGGATTTTGGGTACGCAGTATTTT
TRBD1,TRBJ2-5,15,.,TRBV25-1,CASSYSGTGGYEQYF,TGTGCCAGCAGTTATTCCGGGACAGGGGGCTATGAGCAGTACTTC
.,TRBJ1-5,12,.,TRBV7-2,CASSWGVQPQHF,TGTGCCAGCAGCTGGGGGGTGCAGCCCCAGCATTTT
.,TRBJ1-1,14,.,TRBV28,CATRGPGGNTEAFF,TGTGCCACTAGAGGGCCTGGAGGGAACACTGAAGCTTTCTTT
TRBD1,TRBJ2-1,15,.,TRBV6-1,CASSHSGQGYNEQFF,TGTGCCAGCTCCCATTCGGGACAGGGATACAATGAGCAGTTCTTC
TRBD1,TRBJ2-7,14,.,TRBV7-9,CASSGQDREYEQYF,TGTGCCAGCAGCGGTCAGGACAGGGAGTACGAGCAGTACTTC
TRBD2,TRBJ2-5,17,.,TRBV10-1,CAGTGGAGGRDQETQYF,TGCGCCGGAACCGGGGGCGCGGGAGGGCGGGACCAAGAGACCCAGTACTTC
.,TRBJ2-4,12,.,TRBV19,CASSTGQRLEYF,TGTGCCAGTAGTACCGGACAGAGGTTGGAGTACTTC
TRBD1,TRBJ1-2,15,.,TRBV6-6,CATYLQGAHNYGYTF,TGTGCCACCTACCTACAGGGGGCCCATAACTATGGCTACACCTTC
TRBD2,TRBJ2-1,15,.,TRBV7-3,CASSLAGGVENEQFF,TGTGCCAGCAGCTTAGCGGGGGGCGTTGAAAATGAGCAGTTCTTC
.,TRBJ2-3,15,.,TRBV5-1,CASSLAGSGADTQYF,TGCGCCAGCAGCTTGGCCGGGAGTGGTGCAGATACGCAGTATTTT
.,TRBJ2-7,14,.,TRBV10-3,CAISEYEESYEQYF,TGTGCCATCAGTGAGTATGAGGAATCCTACGAGCAGTACTTC
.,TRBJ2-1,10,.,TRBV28,CASTGNEQFF,TGTGCCAGCACGGGGAATGAGCAGTTCTTC
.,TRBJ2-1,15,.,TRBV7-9,CSSSLFGLQGNEQFF,TGTTCCAGCAGCTTATTCGGTTTACAGGGTAATGAGCAGTTCTTC
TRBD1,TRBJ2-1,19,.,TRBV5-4,CASSPGQGGIVRSYNEQFF,TGTGCCAGCAGCCCCGGACAGGGGGGAATCGTGCGCTCCTACAATGAGCAGTTCTTC
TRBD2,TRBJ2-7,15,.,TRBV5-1,CASRPTSGSVYEQYF,TGCGCCAGCAGGCCGACTAGCGGGAGTGTCTACGAGCAGTACTTC
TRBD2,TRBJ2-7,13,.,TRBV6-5,CASTRREGYEQYF,TGTGCCAGCACCAGGCGGGAGGGGTACGAGCAGTACTTC
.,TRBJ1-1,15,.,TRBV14,CASSPFLTQGTEAFF,TGTGCCAGCAGCCCCTTCCTTACGCAGGGGACTGAAGCTTTCTTT
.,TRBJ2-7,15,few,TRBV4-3,CASSLQGGRAYEQYF,TGCGCCAGCAGCCTCCAGGGGGGCAGGGCCTACGAGCAGTACTTC
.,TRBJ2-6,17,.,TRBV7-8,CASSFLGKPTGANVLTF,TGTGCCAGCAGCTTCTTGGGTAAGCCCACTGGGGCCAACGTCTTGACTTTC
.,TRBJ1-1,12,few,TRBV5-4,CASTDRNTEAFF,TGTGCCAGCACTGACAGAAACACTGAAGCTTTCTTT
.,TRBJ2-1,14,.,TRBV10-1,CASSESGSGNEQFF,TGCGCCAGCAGTGAGTCTGGGAGTGGGAATGAGCAGTTCTTC
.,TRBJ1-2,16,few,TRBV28,CASTPTTLQDPYGYTF,TGTGCCAGCACCCCTACAACTCTACAGGACCCCTATGGCTACACCTTC
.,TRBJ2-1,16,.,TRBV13,CASSSRTSLKVNEQFF,TGTGCCAGCAGCTCCCGGACAAGCCTAAAAGTGAATGAGCAGTTCTTC
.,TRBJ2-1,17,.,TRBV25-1,CASSEIMTPNAYNEQFF,TGTGCCAGCAGTGAAATCATGACTCCTAACGCCTACAATGAGCAGTTCTTC
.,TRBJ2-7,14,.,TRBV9,CASRPRPGVDEQYF,TGTGCCAGCAGACCGAGGCCGGGAGTGGACGAGCAGTACTTC
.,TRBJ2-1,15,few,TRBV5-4,CASSHRGDRFNEQFF,TGTGCCAGCAGCCACCGAGGCGACAGGTTCAATGAGCAGTTCTTC
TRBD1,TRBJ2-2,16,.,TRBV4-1,CASTTPRQGGTGELFF,TGCGCCAGCACCACCCCCCGACAGGGGGGCACCGGGGAGCTGTTTTTT
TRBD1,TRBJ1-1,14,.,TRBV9,CASAQGAGYTEAFF,TGTGCCAGTGCACAGGGGGCAGGTTACACTGAAGCTTTCTTT
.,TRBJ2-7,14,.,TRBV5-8,CASSRDILTYEQYF,TGTGCCAGCAGCCGGGACATACTTACCTACGAGCAGTACTTC
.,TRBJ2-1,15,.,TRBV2,CASRGATSFYNEQFF,TGTGCCAGCAGGGGAGCCACATCTTTTTACAATGAGCAGTTCTTC
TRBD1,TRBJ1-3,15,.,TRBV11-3,CASSITGASGNTIYF,TGTGCCAGCAGCATAACAGGGGCCTCTGGAAACACCATATATTTT
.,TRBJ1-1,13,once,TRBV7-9,CASSLVSGPEAFF,TGTGCCAGCAGCTTAGTATCGGGTCCTGAAGCTTTCTTT
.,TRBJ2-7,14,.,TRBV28,CASSFGGTSYEQYF,TGTGCCAGCAGTTTCGGGGGTACCTCCTACGAGCAGTACTTC
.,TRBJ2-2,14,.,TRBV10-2,CASSDPGNTGELFF,TGCGCCAGCAGTGACCCAGGGAACACCGGGGAGCTGTTTTTT
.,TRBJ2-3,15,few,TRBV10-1,CASSIRQANQDTQYF,TGCGCCAGCAGCATACGGCAGGCAAACCAAGATACGCAGTATTTT
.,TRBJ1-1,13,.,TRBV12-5,CASGQDSNTEAFF,TGTGCTAGTGGTCAGGACAGCAACACTGAAGCTTTCTTT
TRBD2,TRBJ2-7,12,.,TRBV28,CASSFEREIWYF,TGTGCCAGCAGTTTTGAGCGGGAGATTTGGTACTTC
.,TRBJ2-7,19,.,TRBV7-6,CASSLGFAGSQPSSYEQYF,TGTGCCAGCAGCTTAGGGTTTGCGGGATCCCAACCCAGCTCCTACGAGCAGTACTTC
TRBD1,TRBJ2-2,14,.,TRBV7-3,CASSSGQGSGELFF,TGTGCCAGCAGCTCGGGACAGGGGTCCGGGGAGCTGTTTTTT
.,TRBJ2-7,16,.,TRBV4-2,CASSQDWVAASYEQYF,TGTGCCAGCAGCCAAGATTGGGTAGCCGCTTCCTACGAGCAGTACTTC
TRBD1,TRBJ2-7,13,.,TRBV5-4,CAMAGQGRNEQYF,TGTGCCATGGCGGGACAGGGGAGGAACGAGCAGTACTTC
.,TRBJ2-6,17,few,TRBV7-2,CASSSQPTGLGANVLTF,TGTGCCAGCAGCTCCCAACCCACAGGGTTGGGGGCCAACGTCCTGACTTTC
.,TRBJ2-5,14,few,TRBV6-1,CASSARGNQETQYF,TGTGCCAGCAGTGCGCGGGGCAATCAAGAGACCCAGTACTTC
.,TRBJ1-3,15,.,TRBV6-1,CASSPRQVVGNTIYF,TGTGCCAGCAGCCCCCGACAGGTTGTTGGAAACACCATATATTTT
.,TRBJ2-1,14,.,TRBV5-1,CASSLVAGADEQFF,TGCGCCAGCAGCTTGGTCGCGGGGGCGGATGAGCAGTTCTTC
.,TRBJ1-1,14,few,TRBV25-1,CASSEEVRYTEAFF,TGTGCCAGCAGTGAAGAGGTCCGGTACACTGAAGCTTTCTTT
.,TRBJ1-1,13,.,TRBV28,CASSPQGNTEAFF,TGTGCCAGCAGCCCGCAGGGGAACACTGAAGCTTTCTTT
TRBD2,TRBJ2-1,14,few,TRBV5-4,CASTREGHGNEQFF,TGTGCCAGCACGCGGGAGGGCCATGGAAATGAGCAGTTCTTC
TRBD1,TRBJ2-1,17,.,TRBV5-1,CASSLEGYRGKNNEQFF,TGCGCCAGCAGCTTGGAAGGGTACAGGGGTAAGAACAATGAGCAGTTCTTC
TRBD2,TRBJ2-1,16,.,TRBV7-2,CASSLTSGSGGNEQFF,TGTGCCAGCAGCTTAACTAGCGGGAGCGGGGGGAATGAGCAGTTCTTC